This TCR beta chain derives from a study of CD8+CD57+ T cells in acquired aplastic anemia. On the study more broadly: Mean yield of DNA from sorted CD4+ and CD8+ cells was roughly 3.2 ug. In CD4+ cells, healthy donors produced an average of approximately 11 million reads.

Genomic DNA, the template, was used for profiling of the TCR beta VDJ and CDR3. TCRdb processed the reads anew with MiXCR; each CDR3 protein has one entry. The sample consists of around 64,000 distinct CDR3 sequences, about 56% of them appearing once. Overall study findings and caveats: Found in both controls and patients were around 31 CD8+ CDR3 sequences. Statistical testing detected no significant gap in CD8+ Simpson's diversity between patients and controls.

This clonotype showed up just a few times. Its target is not known. Sequencing was done on a sample of sorted CD4+, CD8+, or CD8+CD57+ T cells (not recorded which) from PBMCs. The clonotype originates from a human donor in good health, serving as a control.

This CDR3 is CASSESYSTDTQYF. CDR3 DNA: TGCGCCAGCAGTGAGTCGTACAGCACAGATACGCAGTATTTT. This sequence joins TRBV10-2 and TRBJ2-3; D remains ambiguous. The V and J ends lost 0 bases and 0 bases respectively, with 4 bases between them. There are 14 residues in the CDR3. Per germline, CDR1 WSHSY and CDR2 SAAADI.